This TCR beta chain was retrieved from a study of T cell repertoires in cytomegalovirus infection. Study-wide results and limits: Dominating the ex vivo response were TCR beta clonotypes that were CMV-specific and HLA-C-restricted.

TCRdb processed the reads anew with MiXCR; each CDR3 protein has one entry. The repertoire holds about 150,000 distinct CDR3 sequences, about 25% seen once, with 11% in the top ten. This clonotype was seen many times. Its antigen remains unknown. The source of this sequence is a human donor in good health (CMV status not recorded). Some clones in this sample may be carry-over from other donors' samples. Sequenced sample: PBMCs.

The CDR3 protein is CSATGTSGGETQYF. In nucleotides, the CDR3 is TGCAGTGCAACTGGGACTAGCGGGGGTGAGACCCAGTACTTC. J is TRBJ2-5 and V is TRBV20-1; 14 bases line up with TRBD2. The CDR3 extends over 14 amino acids. Germline V gene sequence: CDR1 DFQATT, CDR2 SNEGSKA (reference sequence). Trimming cost V 6 bases and J 5 bases; bases outside gene matches: 5.